This T cell receptor (beta chain) was obtained from a study of spatial heterogeneity in lung cancer. TCRdb itself ran the 5' RACE reads through MiXCR, one entry per CDR3 protein. The repertoire consists of under 150,000 distinct CDR3 sequences, with 10% to 11% occurring once and the leading ten covering 24%. Deletions cut 1 base from V and 3 bases from J, with 14 bases between. The CDR3 covers 16 residues. The time point was: blood at routine non-recurrence follow-up after resection. No cell sorting; template was whole RNA from tumor, lung tissue or PBMC. The sequencing here drew on PBMCs, taken at follow-up. This TCR came from a female donor with early-stage non-small cell lung cancer. V and J are TRBV12-3 or TRBV12-4 and TRBJ2-3; the D gene is possibly TRBD2 (5 bases). The CDR3 protein is CASSLVRRTNTDTQYF. The CDR3 DNA reads TGTGCCAGCAGTTTAGTACGGAGGACCAATACAGATACGCAGTATTTT.